A selection of T cell receptor beta chains follows, all from one sample in a study of cytomegalovirus exposure and HLA in healthy donors. TCRdb keeps only in-frame clones here, not all; method: immunoSEQ multiplex PCR. The data show hundreds of thousands of clones, with just under 85% seen just once and about 0.6% held by the top ten. Sequencing was carried out using PBMCs. The receptors here all came from a woman aged 40 to 49 in good health and CMV-seronegative. Both conserved end residues are part of each CDR3.

J | V | length | CDR3
TRBJ1-1 | TRBV11-3 | 13 | CASSLGENTEAFF
TRBJ2-3 | TRBV5-1 | 17 | CASSKRRDSLGTDTQYF
TRBJ1-2 | TRBV29-1 | 13 | CSVVRPLTGGYTF
TRBJ2-2 | TRBV5-1 | 17 | CASSLDGQGRRTGELFF
TRBJ1-3 | TRBV5-1 | 15 | CASSLNDNSGNTIYF
TRBJ2-3 | TRBV19 | 15 | CASSIGDSRTDTQYF
TRBJ1-2 | TRBV19 | 16 | CASSIVGADLGYGYTF
TRBJ2-7 | TRBV27 | 12 | CASKGQKYEQYF
TRBJ2-2 | TRBV4-1 | 15 | CASSQAPGNTGELFF
TRBJ1-6 | TRBV6-5 | 14 | CASSYPGQNSPLHF
TRBJ2-7 | TRBV15 | 14 | CATSQGPSSYEQYF
TRBJ2-7 | TRBV29-1 | 13 | CSALGGGHYEQYF
TRBJ2-7 | TRBV14 | 13 | CASSPVGQGEQYF
TRBJ2-3 | TRBV5-1 | 15 | CASSSLTGTTDTQYF
TRBJ1-2 | TRBV30 | 15 | CAWSGGQGIAYGYTF
TRBJ2-2 | TRBV5-4 | 13 | CASSLPGAGELFF
TRBJ1-4 | TRBV2 | 16 | CASILAPGQSNEKLFF
TRBJ1-3 | TRBV6-1 | 15 | CASSSRLRSGNTIYF
TRBJ1-1 | TRBV7-9 | 14 | CASSTSGSYTEAFF
TRBJ1-2 | TRBV27 | 10 | CATTDFGYTF
TRBJ2-3 | TRBV11-3 | 14 | CASSPGQSTDTQYF
TRBJ2-2 | TRBV9 | 16 | CASSDSRTGVTGELFF
TRBJ1-1 | TRBV4-1 | 14 | CASSPWTGKTEAFF
TRBJ1-5 | TRBV15 | 17 | CATSRGDRSYSNQPQHF
TRBJ1-5 | TRBV19 | 15 | CASSIRGQSNQPQHF
TRBJ1-1 | TRBV28 | 13 | CASRRGQNTEAFF
TRBJ1-1 | TRBV11-3 | 13 | CASSSGLNTEAFF
TRBJ1-1 | TRBV7-2 | 12 | CASSLPPGGAFF
TRBJ1-1 | TRBV7-2 | 14 | CASSAGQANTEAFF
TRBJ2-7 | TRBV5-1 | 14 | CASSLGSGTYEQYF
TRBJ2-1 | TRBV7-3 | 15 | CASSLTWQGWNEQFF
TRBJ1-6 | TRBV7-2 | 15 | CASRSRWDRDSPLHF
TRBJ2-3 | TRBV18 | 16 | CASSPLPDRGADTQYF
TRBJ1-4 | TRBV11-3 | 13 | CASSTRLNEKLFF
TRBJ2-3 | TRBV9 | 15 | CASSPTGQGGGTQYF
TRBJ2-4 | TRBV6-4 | 14 | CASKPTGGSNIQYF
TRBJ1-1 | TRBV7-8 | 15 | CASRYTTGVNTEAFF
TRBJ2-2 | TRBV7-7 | 15 | CASSSSGGFTGELFF
TRBJ2-7 | TRBV15 | 14 | CATSRDNILYEQYF
TRBJ2-5 | TRBV28 | 15 | CASSPSDRAGETQYF
TRBJ2-5 | TRBV7-2 | 13 | CASSFKIGETQYF
TRBJ1-6 | TRBV27 | 14 | CASSFRSGNSPLHF
TRBJ2-1 | TRBV6-1 | 14 | CASSEYPGSNEQFF
TRBJ1-4 | TRBV5-6 | 15 | CASSRRQGAIEKLFF
TRBJ1-1 | TRBV5-6 | 14 | CASYLYGRATEAFF
TRBJ1-2 | TRBV28 | 15 | CASRHPRGSYYGYTF
TRBJ2-4 | TRBV6-5 | 15 | CASSRSGTGKNIQYF
TRBJ1-6 | TRBV28 | 15 | CASSFPGQVRSPLHF
TRBJ1-5 | TRBV18 | 13 | CAGGGRGNQPQHF
TRBJ1-5 | TRBV2 | 14 | CASALGVGNQPQHF
TRBJ2-5 | TRBV5-6 | 13 | CASSRDRGETQYF
TRBJ1-1 | TRBV12-5 | 11 | CASVSRTEAFF
TRBJ2-5 | TRBV10-2 | 15 | CASRGLAVFGETQYF
TRBJ2-3 | TRBV7-2 | 18 | CASSLGLAGGASGDTQYF
TRBJ1-5 | TRBV19 | 13 | CASRRGQVQPQHF
TRBJ2-3 | TRBV7-2 | 16 | CASSFKGTDSTDTQYF
TRBJ2-1 | TRBV14 | 13 | CASSQYSYNEQFF
TRBJ1-1 | TRBV7-2 | 14 | CASSRGGLNTEAFF